Listed below are T cell receptor beta chains from one sample, sequenced in a study of cytomegalovirus exposure and HLA in healthy donors. Libraries were prepared by immunoSEQ multiplex PCR; TCRdb keeps only in-frame clonotypes and omits some of them. The data show under 200,000 clones, 70% to 80% seen once. Source material: PBMCs. These receptors originate from a woman in her forties or fifties in good health and CMV-seronegative. CDR3s include the opening cysteine and the closing phenylalanine or tryptophan. D genes are given only for firm matches. Expanded clones get a size class; other rows say once, few or many, or leave the size out.

cdr3_nt: TGTGCCAGCAGTCCGTGGGACAGCCAACAAGAGACCCAGTACTTC; cdr3_aa: CASSPWDSQQETQYF; d_call: TRBD1; clone_size: .; j_call: TRBJ2-5; v_call: TRBV27
cdr3_nt: TGTGCCAGCAGCGCCAAGGGACTAGCGCGTGAGCAGTTCTTC; cdr3_aa: CASSAKGLAREQFF; d_call: TRBD2; clone_size: once; j_call: TRBJ2-1; v_call: TRBV9
cdr3_nt: TGTGCCAGCACCCTCCTACCCGGGACAGGGTACGCCAATGAGCAGTTCTTC; cdr3_aa: CASTLLPGTGYANEQFF; d_call: TRBD1; clone_size: once; j_call: TRBJ2-1; v_call: TRBV7-9
cdr3_nt: TGCGCCAGCAGCTTAGTAGTTGTCACCGGGGAGCTGTTTTTT; cdr3_aa: CASSLVVVTGELFF; d_call: .; clone_size: .; j_call: TRBJ2-2; v_call: TRBV5-1
cdr3_nt: TGTGCCAGCAGCTTATTTGTTGCAGGGTCTTCCTATGGCTACACCTTC; cdr3_aa: CASSLFVAGSSYGYTF; d_call: .; clone_size: .; j_call: TRBJ1-2; v_call: TRBV11-2
cdr3_nt: TGCGCCAGCAGCACCAAACCAGGGGGAGAATCACCCCTCCACTTT; cdr3_aa: CASSTKPGGESPLHF; d_call: TRBD1; clone_size: .; j_call: TRBJ1-6; v_call: TRBV5-1
cdr3_nt: TGTGCCAGTAGTATAGACGCTTTTGGCCAGGGGAAAAGGTACTTC; cdr3_aa: CASSIDAFGQGKRYF; d_call: .; clone_size: .; j_call: TRBJ2-7; v_call: TRBV19
cdr3_nt: TGTGCCAGCAGCCCCTTTTCACAGGGTGCAACTAATGAAAAACTGTTTTTT; cdr3_aa: CASSPFSQGATNEKLFF; d_call: .; clone_size: few; j_call: TRBJ1-4; v_call: TRBV5-6
cdr3_nt: TGCGCCAGCAGCCAAGATACTAGCCCAGATACGCAGTATTTT; cdr3_aa: CASSQDTSPDTQYF; d_call: .; clone_size: .; j_call: TRBJ2-3; v_call: TRBV4-3
cdr3_nt: TGTGCCAGTAGTACCCCCCCCCAGCGGGGAGCCAAAAACATTCAGTACTTC; cdr3_aa: CASSTPPQRGAKNIQYF; d_call: TRBD2; clone_size: .; j_call: TRBJ2-4; v_call: TRBV19
cdr3_nt: TGCGCCAGCAGCCCCGGGACAGGGTACTACGAGCAGTACTTC; cdr3_aa: CASSPGTGYYEQYF; d_call: TRBD1; clone_size: .; j_call: TRBJ2-7; v_call: TRBV5-1
cdr3_nt: TGTGCCAGCAGCTGGACCCAGGGGGAAAAACTGTTTTTT; cdr3_aa: CASSWTQGEKLFF; d_call: .; clone_size: .; j_call: TRBJ1-4; v_call: TRBV13
cdr3_nt: TGTGCCAGCAGCTTAGGACAGGGCTATGGCTACACCTTC; cdr3_aa: CASSLGQGYGYTF; d_call: TRBD1; clone_size: .; j_call: TRBJ1-2; v_call: TRBV7-2
cdr3_nt: TGTGCCAGCAGCGCCCACACAGATACGCAGTATTTT; cdr3_aa: CASSAHTDTQYF; d_call: .; clone_size: .; j_call: TRBJ2-3; v_call: TRBV9
cdr3_nt: TGCGCCAGCAGCACAGGGACAGGAGGACAAGAGACCCAGTACTTC; cdr3_aa: CASSTGTGGQETQYF; d_call: TRBD1; clone_size: once; j_call: TRBJ2-5; v_call: TRBV5-1
cdr3_nt: TGTGCCAGCAGTGGAAGACAGAGGAGTAACTATGGCTACACCTTC; cdr3_aa: CASSGRQRSNYGYTF; d_call: .; clone_size: once; j_call: TRBJ1-2; v_call: TRBV6-1